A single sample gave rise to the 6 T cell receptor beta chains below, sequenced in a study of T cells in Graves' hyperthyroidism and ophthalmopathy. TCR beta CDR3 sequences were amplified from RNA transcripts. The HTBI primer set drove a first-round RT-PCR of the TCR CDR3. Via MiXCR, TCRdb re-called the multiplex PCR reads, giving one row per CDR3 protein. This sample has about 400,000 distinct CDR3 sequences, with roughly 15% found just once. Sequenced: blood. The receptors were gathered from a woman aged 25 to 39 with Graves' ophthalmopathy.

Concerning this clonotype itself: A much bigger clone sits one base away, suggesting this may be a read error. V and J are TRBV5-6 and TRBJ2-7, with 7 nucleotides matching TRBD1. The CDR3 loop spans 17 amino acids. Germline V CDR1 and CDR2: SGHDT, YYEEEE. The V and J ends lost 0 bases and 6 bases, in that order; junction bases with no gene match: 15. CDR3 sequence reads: CASSLAIGGRVLGEQYF. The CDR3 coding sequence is TGTGCCAGCAGCTTGGCCATAGGGGGCAGGGTTTTGGGCGAGCAGTACTTC.

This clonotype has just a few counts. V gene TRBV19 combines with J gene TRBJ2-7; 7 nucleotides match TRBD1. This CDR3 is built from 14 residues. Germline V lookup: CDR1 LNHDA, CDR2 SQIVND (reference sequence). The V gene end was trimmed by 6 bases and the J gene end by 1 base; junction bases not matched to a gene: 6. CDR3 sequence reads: CASRRQGESYEQYF. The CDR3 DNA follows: TGTGCCAGTAGGCGACAGGGTGAATCCTACGAGCAGTACTTC.

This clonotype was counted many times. This chain's CDR3 is CASSVSTGGPANTGELFF. The CDR3 DNA reads TGCGCCAGCAGCGTTTCGACAGGGGGGCCTGCGAACACCGGGGAGCTGTTTTTT. The chain links TRBV5-1 to TRBJ2-2; the match to TRBD1 covers 9 bases. V lost 4 bases to trimming and J lost 0 bases; unmatched junction nucleotides: 10. CDR1 is SGHRS and CDR2 is YFSETQ in the germline V gene. CDR3 size: 18 residues.

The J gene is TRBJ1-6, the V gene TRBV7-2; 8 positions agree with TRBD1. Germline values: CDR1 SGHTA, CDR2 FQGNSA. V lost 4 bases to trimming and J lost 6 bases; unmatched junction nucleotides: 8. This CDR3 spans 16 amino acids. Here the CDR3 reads CASSSKSDRANSPLHF. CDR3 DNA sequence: TGTGCCAGCAGCTCCAAGTCGGACAGGGCTAATTCACCCCTCCACTTT.

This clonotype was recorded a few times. CDR3 sequence reads: CSASPLGLAFAGELFF. The DNA of the CDR3 is TGCAGTGCTAGCCCATTAGGCTTAGCGTTTGCCGGGGAGCTGTTTTTT. The gene calls are TRBV20-1 and TRBJ2-2; tentatively, D is TRBD2 (5 bases). The CDR3 is 16 amino acids. Trimming stripped 3 bases from V and 6 bases from J, with 20 bases between. Germline-derived CDR1 and CDR2 are DFQATT and SNEGSKA (reference sequence).

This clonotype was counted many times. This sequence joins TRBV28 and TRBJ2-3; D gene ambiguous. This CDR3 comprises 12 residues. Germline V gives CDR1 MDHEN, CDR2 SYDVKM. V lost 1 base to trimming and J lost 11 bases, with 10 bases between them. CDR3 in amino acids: CASSLSTSGQYF. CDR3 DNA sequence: TGTGCCAGCAGTTTATCCACTTCGGGGCAGTATTTT.